This entry lists 13 T cell receptor beta chains sequenced from one sample in a study of T cell repertoires in cytomegalovirus infection. TCRdb processed the reads anew with MiXCR; each CDR3 protein has one entry. The table lists around 280,000 distinct CDR3 sequences, roughly an eighth of them singletons. Sequencing was done on a sample of PBMCs. These receptors all come from a human donor in good health (CMV status not recorded). Some clones in this sample may be carry-over from other donors' samples.

CDR3 coding DNA: TGCAGCGCCTCACTAGCGGTTAGCACAGATACGCAGTATTTT. This encodes CSASLAVSTDTQYF. The chain joins TRBV29-1 to TRBJ2-3; 8 bases align to TRBD2. The length of the CDR3 is 14 residues. CDR1 SQVTM and CDR2 ANQGSEA come from the germline V gene. The V segment lost 7 bases and the J segment 0 bases; nucleotides outside the gene matches: 6.

This clonotype came up a few times. The chain links TRBV7-6 to TRBJ2-1; D is possibly TRBD2 (5 bases). Germline CDR1 is SGHVS and CDR2 is FNYEAQ. Trimming stripped 8 bases from V and 8 bases from J, with 7 bases between. CDR3 length: 10 residues. The DNA of the CDR3 is TGTGCCAGCCGGGGTGATGAGCAGTTCTTC. This translates into CASRGDEQFF. Drawing the rest from reference TRBV7-6 and TRBJ2-1, the complete variable domain is GAGVSQSPRYKVTKRGQDVALRCDPISGHVSLYWYRQALGQGPEFLTYFNYEAQQDKSGLPNDRFSAERPEGSISTLTIQRTEQRDSAMYRCASRGDEQFFGPGTRLTVL.

This clonotype appeared many times. The rearrangement links TRBV6-5 to TRBJ2-1; either TRBD1 or TRBD2 may supply D (5 bases each). The germline gives CDR1 MNHEY, CDR2 SVGAGI. The CDR3 spans 16 residues. Between the trimmed V and J ends, which lost 5 bases and 6 bases, there was a span of 20 bases. CDR3 DNA sequence: TGTGCCAGCAGTCGGGACGCCTCGTTGCCGGGCAATGAGCAGTTCTTC. It yields the protein CASSRDASLPGNEQFF.

The chain combines TRBV7-6 with TRBJ1-4; 8 nucleotides agree with TRBD1. CDR1 and CDR2 (germline): SGHVS, FNYEAQ. The trim removed 5 bases at V and 7 bases at J, leaving 6 bases unmatched. This CDR3 comprises 14 residues. For the CDR3, the DNA is TGTGCCAGCAGCGCACAGGGGGGCGGTGAAAAACTGTTTTTT. As protein: CASSAQGGGEKLFF.

This clonotype has a count of ten or more. The genes are TRBV7-3 and TRBJ2-3; D uncertain. Trimming pared 5 bases from V and 2 bases from J, leaving 17 bases between. The germline V gene has CDR1 SGHTA and CDR2 FQGTGA. This CDR3 contains 16 residues. The CDR3 reads CASSIPPARNTDTQYF. The CDR3 DNA reads as TGTGCCAGCAGCATTCCGCCGGCCAGAAACACAGATACGCAGTATTTT.

This clonotype was recorded at least ten times. The chain has TRBV12-3 or TRBV12-4 and TRBJ1-1; D uncertain. Trimming took off 3 bases at V and 4 bases at J, with 9 bases between the two ends. The CDR3 consists of 13 residues. CDR3 nucleotide sequence: TGTGCCAGCAGTTTTCTGGAGGGCACTGAAGCTTTCTTT. It yields the protein CASSFLEGTEAFF.

V and J are TRBV20-1 and TRBJ1-2; D remains unclear. With 5 bases removed from V and 0 bases from J, the gap between germline ends came to 13 bases. The CDR3 totals 14 residues. The germline V gene encodes CDR1 DFQATT and CDR2 SNEGSKA (reference sequence). This CDR3 is CSAPMQPPNYGYTF. CDR3 DNA: TGCAGTGCTCCCATGCAGCCACCTAACTATGGCTACACCTTC.

In this sample, this clonotype turned up many times. The V and J genes are TRBV18 and TRBJ1-5, with D perhaps matching TRBD1 (6 bases). The CDR3 spans 15 residues. Germline-derived CDR1 and CDR2 are KGHSH and LQKENI. V lost 1 base to trimming and J lost 1 base, with 8 bases between them. The CDR3 region has the DNA TGTGCCAGCTCACCACTGGGACAAAGCAATCAGCCCCAGCATTTT. Translation: CASSPLGQSNQPQHF.

In its sample, this clonotype was seen many times. J is TRBJ2-7 and V is TRBV7-9; D is unclear. The V end was cut by 5 bases, the J end by 7 bases, with 21 bases between. Germline values: CDR1 SEHNR, CDR2 FQNEAQ (reference sequence). This CDR3 is built from 15 residues. The CDR3 loop reads CASSGSKQGPEEQYF. As DNA, the CDR3 is TGTGCCAGCAGCGGATCGAAGCAAGGCCCAGAGGAGCAGTACTTC.

This clonotype was picked up a small number of times. J is TRBJ1-2 and V is TRBV2; perhaps TRBD1 as D (6 bases). This CDR3 contains 16 residues. With 0 bases removed from V and 5 bases from J, the gap between germline ends came to 16 bases. Germline V gene data show CDR1 as SNHLY and CDR2 as FYNNEI. This CDR3 is CASSEAGGSYVYGYTF. The CDR3 DNA is TGTGCCAGCAGTGAAGCTGGGGGCAGTTACGTTTATGGCTACACCTTC. Full variable domain (outside the CDR3, taken from reference TRBV2 and TRBJ1-2): EPEVTQTPSHQVTQMGQEVILRCVPISNHLYFYWYRQILGQKVEFLVSFYNNEISEKSEIFDDQFSVERPDGSNFTLKIRSTKLEDSAMYFCASSEAGGSYVYGYTFGSGTRLTVV.

The chain employs TRBV12-3 or TRBV12-4 and TRBJ1-1; no firm D call. V lost 1 base and J 0 bases, leaving 9 bases between the germline ends. The CDR3 covers 15 residues. The CDR3: CASSLGEVMNTEAFF. The CDR3 DNA reads TGTGCCAGCAGTTTAGGTGAAGTGATGAACACTGAAGCTTTCTTT.

This clonotype was detected many times. The chain is built from TRBV6-5 and TRBJ1-2; perhaps TRBD1 as D (5 bases). V dropped 2 bases and J dropped 3 bases, with 10 bases sitting between them. CDR3 length equals 14 residues. Germline assignment: CDR1 MNHEY and CDR2 SVGAGI. The CDR3 nucleotides are TGTGCCAGCAGTTACCGGCAGGGCGACTATGGCTACACCTTC. This gives the protein CASSYRQGDYGYTF.

This clonotype was detected many times. The rearrangement joins TRBV6-1 to TRBJ2-1; TRBD1 matches 7 bases. The J segment lost 5 bases and the V segment lost 9 bases, leaving 10 bases of the junction unmatched. This CDR3 region has 14 residues. Germline V gene lookup returns CDR1 MNHNS and CDR2 SASEGT. CDR3 nucleotides: TGTGCCAGTGACAGGGACAGTCGCAACAATGAGCAGTTCTTC. It yields the protein CASDRDSRNNEQFF.